This is a list of T cell receptor beta chains from one sample in a study of shared clonotypes between healthy human individuals. Repertoires were generated with immunoSEQ multiplex PCR, while TCRdb's copy carries only in-frame clones and drops some. The sample contains about 980,000 clones, 76% of which appear only once. The sample comprised memory CD4+ T cells sorted from blood. These receptors were collected from a man between 18 and 35 years old in good health. Each CDR3 is given with its conserved first and last residue. The order of the fields is V gene, clone size, CDR3 protein. Rows give clone size only sometimes, using once, few, many, or a class for an expanded clone.

V: TRBV25-1; size: .; CDR3: CASSLQGASEQFF
V: TRBV4-1; size: .; CDR3: CASSPQGAVSEKLFF
V: TRBV4-3; size: .; CDR3: CASSQGYERFDEQFF
V: TRBV5-8; size: few; CDR3: CASRVPAGNQPQHF
V: TRBV6-1; size: .; CDR3: CASSAGTGASYEQYF
V: TRBV7-3; size: .; CDR3: CASSTVAGGETQYF
V: TRBV5-4; size: .; CDR3: CASSLGLPQREQYF
V: TRBV2; size: .; CDR3: CASSGSSTDTQYF
V: TRBV28; size: .; CDR3: CASSLRHLGYTF
V: TRBV5-1; size: .; CDR3: CASSPLEGFPQHF
V: TRBV6-1; size: .; CDR3: CATRPRDRGYNEQFF
V: TRBV9; size: .; CDR3: CASSGAGYTGELFF
V: TRBV5-6; size: .; CDR3: CASSVGGPTEAFF
V: TRBV6-5; size: .; CDR3: CASRGDLRAENVLTF
V: TRBV4-1; size: .; CDR3: CASSRDTGGLNTEAFF
V: TRBV30; size: once; CDR3: CAWSNQKGSNEQFF
V: TRBV7-9; size: .; CDR3: CASTQHLGGFRDTQYF
V: TRBV6-1; size: .; CDR3: CASSRGWDSPLHF
V: TRBV27; size: few; CDR3: CASSFVGLGKSGANVLTF
V: TRBV27; size: few; CDR3: CASSLYSVNTGELFF
V: TRBV5-6; size: .; CDR3: CASSLGTSGSKIYNEQFF
V: TRBV4-3; size: once; CDR3: CASSQDGGTSGSPQYF
V: TRBV7-2; size: once; CDR3: CASSLAGHLNTEAFF
V: TRBV7-2; size: .; CDR3: CASSLGRWGETQYF
V: TRBV4-1; size: few; CDR3: CASSQAVGIGYGYTF
V: TRBV6-1; size: .; CDR3: CASSARGQETQYF
V: TRBV6-1; size: .; CDR3: CASSDPRAGRPPLHF
V: TRBV10-3; size: .; CDR3: CAISGSSRRELFF
V: TRBV7-9; size: .; CDR3: CASSPSWGRQETQYF
V: TRBV18; size: .; CDR3: CASSPPSTYEQYF
V: TRBV5-1; size: .; CDR3: CASRPTGGSYEQYF
V: TRBV5-6; size: .; CDR3: CASLVGLRGKGETQYF
V: TRBV7-9; size: .; CDR3: CASSLDILDSPLHF
V: TRBV4-1; size: .; CDR3: CASRSLTNSYNEQFF
V: TRBV10-2; size: few; CDR3: CASRRLADTQYF
V: TRBV7-9; size: .; CDR3: CASSDRDPNQPQHF
V: TRBV6-6; size: .; CDR3: CASSPRGGTEAFF
V: TRBV2; size: .; CDR3: CASSDRRDTDTQYF
V: TRBV29-1; size: .; CDR3: CSVDTAGVSYEQYF
V: TRBV6-5; size: .; CDR3: CAARYSGANVLTF